These 26 T cell receptor beta chains originate from one sample sequenced in a study of neoadjuvant anti-PD-1 for oral cavity cancer. Time point in this sample: after neoadjuvant nivolumab, at surgical resection. TCRdb's copy holds only in-frame clones and misses some; the assay was immunoSEQ multiplex PCR. The table has over 65,000 clones, 70% to 90% seen once. Sequences were derived from PBMCs, sampled after nivolumab (anti-PD-1) treatment. These receptors originate from a person aged 35-79 years with oral cavity squamous cell carcinoma.

The rearrangement links TRBV11-2 to TRBJ2-1; 7 bases align to TRBD1. V was pared by 1 base and J by 1 base, with 10 bases of the junction left unmatched. The CDR3 runs to 18 residues. Germline V gives CDR1 SGHAT, CDR2 FQNNGV. For the CDR3, the DNA is TGTGCCAGCAGCTTAGGGGCAGGGGGAAGCTTGTCCTACAATGAGCAGTTCTTC. It codes for CASSLGAGGSLSYNEQFF.

Sample share makes this clone medium-sized. This sequence joins TRBV27 and TRBJ1-5; D is ambiguous. Trimming removed 7 bases from V and 4 bases from J, with 14 bases in between. CDR3 size: 14 residues. CDR1 MNHEY and CDR2 SMNVEV come from the germline V gene (reference sequence). CDR3 sequence reads: CASTASIRNQPQHF. Written as DNA, the CDR3 is TGTGCCAGCACCGCATCTATCAGGAATCAGCCCCAGCATTTT.

The V and J genes are TRBV6-5 and TRBJ1-1; D is uncertain. With 9 bases removed from V and 2 bases from J, the gap between germline ends came to 13 bases. The CDR3 sequence is 13 residues long. Germline assignment: CDR1 MNHEY and CDR2 SVGAGI. For the CDR3, the DNA is TGTGCCAGTCGACGGACGGGTAACACTGAAGCTTTCTTT. The encoded protein is CASRRTGNTEAFF.

V and J are TRBV2 and TRBJ2-7; possible D gene TRBD2, 6 bases. From germline, CDR1 is SNHLY and CDR2 FYNNEI. CDR3 size: 13 residues. Trimming removed 6 bases from V and 2 bases from J, with 11 bases in between. CDR3 region: CASREGSPYEQYF. In DNA form, the CDR3 reads TGTGCCAGCAGGGAGGGGTCCCCCTACGAGCAGTACTTC.

The chain recombines TRBV9 with TRBJ2-2, with D uncertain. The CDR3 has 16 amino acids. V was pared by 3 bases and J by 1 base, with 13 bases between. Germline V lookup: CDR1 SGDLS, CDR2 YYNGEE. The CDR3 here is CASSAPTDWNTGELFF. Here the CDR3 DNA reads TGTGCCAGCAGCGCACCAACAGATTGGAACACCGGGGAGCTGTTTTTT.

This chain joins TRBV10-3 and TRBJ1-3; D remains ambiguous. The CDR3 covers 12 residues. With 5 bases removed from V and 7 bases from J, the gap between germline ends came to 9 bases. CDR1 is ENHRY and CDR2 is SYGVKD in the germline V gene. CDR3 loop: CAISPNSNTIYF. For the CDR3, the DNA is TGTGCCATCAGTCCTAATTCGAACACCATATATTTT.

The chain joins TRBV7-8 to TRBJ2-1; D is perhaps TRBD2 (6 bases). V was clipped by 5 bases and J by 7 bases, with 18 bases between them. The CDR3 has 15 amino acids. Germline CDR1 and CDR2: SGHVS and FQNEAQ. The CDR3 bases are TGTGCCAGCAGCCCCCTTGAGCTAGCGTCGAATGAGCAGTTCTTC. Translating gives CASSPLELASNEQFF.

The rearrangement links TRBV4-1 to TRBJ1-2; TRBD1 aligns across 11 bases. The ends lost 4 bases at V and 6 bases at J; junction bases unmatched: 10. From germline, CDR1 is MGHRA and CDR2 YSYEKL. The CDR3 consists of 16 residues. CDR3: CASSRGQGAISDGYTF. DNA for the CDR3: TGCGCCAGCAGCCGCGGACAGGGGGCGATCTCCGATGGCTACACCTTC.

The rearrangement uses TRBV11-2 and TRBJ1-1, with D perhaps matching TRBD1 (5 bases). V gave up 5 bases and J gave up 5 bases, with 21 bases separating them. This CDR3 is 16 amino acids long. Germline lookup yields CDR1 SGHAT and CDR2 FQNNGV. CDR3 region: CASSPGTVAVWTEAFF. DNA for the CDR3: TGTGCCAGCAGCCCGGGGACGGTCGCGGTCTGGACTGAAGCTTTCTTT.

CDR3 residues: CASSLMSESSGNTIYF. DNA of the CDR3: TGTGCCAGCAGCTTAATGTCCGAGAGCTCTGGAAACACCATATATTTT. This rearrangement joins TRBV7-2 to TRBJ1-3; D is unresolved. CDR1 SGHTA and CDR2 FQGNSA come from the germline V gene. The CDR3 spans 16 residues. Trimming stripped 2 bases from V and 0 bases from J, with 11 bases between.

This rearrangement joins TRBV6-1 to TRBJ1-5; TRBD1 matches at 7 bases. The CDR3 totals 19 residues. V trimming: 1 base; J trimming: 3 bases; junction bases outside the gene matches: 15. CDR1 MNHNS and CDR2 SASEGT come from the germline V gene. The CDR3 sequence: CASSEVLKGAGTSNQPQHF. In DNA form, the CDR3 reads TGTGCCAGCAGTGAAGTCCTGAAGGGGGCGGGAACTTCCAATCAGCCCCAGCATTTT.

The chain recombines TRBV7-6 with TRBJ2-1; tentative D call: TRBD1 (6 bases). Germline loops: CDR1 SGHVS, CDR2 FNYEAQ. The CDR3 runs 17 residues. V gave up 4 bases and J gave up 1 base, with 17 bases separating them. The CDR3 nucleotides read TGTGCCAGCAGCTACCTAGGACAGCAGATGTCCTACAATGAGCAGTTCTTC. Protein sequence: CASSYLGQQMSYNEQFF.

The chain's CDR3 is CAWSEVAGGPYNEQFF. The CDR3 DNA reads TGTGCCTGGAGTGAAGTAGCGGGAGGACCCTACAATGAGCAGTTCTTC. The chain joins TRBV30 to TRBJ2-1; 10 positions agree with TRBD2. CDR1 and CDR2 (germline): GTSNPN, SVGIG (reference sequence). Losses at the gene ends were 1 base for V and 2 bases for J; bases not matched to a gene: 5. The CDR3 spans 16 residues.

This chain connects TRBV5-1 to TRBJ2-2; D perhaps matches TRBD1 (6 bases). Trimming pared 4 bases from V and 1 base from J, leaving 11 bases between. From germline, CDR1 is SGHRS and CDR2 YFSETQ. CDR3 length equals 15 residues. The CDR3 reads CASSPGQQNTGELFF. The DNA for the CDR3 is TGCGCCAGCAGCCCCGGACAGCAGAACACCGGGGAGCTGTTTTTT.

The J gene is TRBJ1-5, the V gene TRBV30; TRBD1 might be the D (5 bases). V lost 0 bases and J 6 bases, leaving 12 bases between the germline ends. This CDR3 has 14 residues. Per the germline V gene, CDR1 is GTSNPN and CDR2 is SVGIG (reference sequence). Here the CDR3 DNA reads TGTGCCTGGAGTGTACTGGGGGGAGGTCAGCCCCAGCATTTT. Amino acids: CAWSVLGGGQPQHF.

The V gene is TRBV11-2, the J gene TRBJ2-7; 9 nucleotides align to TRBD2. In germline, CDR1 is SGHAT, CDR2 FQNNGV. The CDR3 covers 16 residues. J was trimmed by 2 bases and V by 1 base; bases with no gene match: 6. The CDR3 here is CASSLVRTSVPYEQYF. In DNA, the CDR3 is TGTGCCAGCAGCTTAGTTCGGACTAGCGTGCCCTACGAGCAGTACTTC.

The gene calls are TRBV6-1 and TRBJ1-5; TRBD1 matches 9 bases. Germline V gives CDR1 MNHNS, CDR2 SASEGT. The CDR3 spans 15 residues. V lost 4 bases and J lost 7; bases outside the gene matches: 8. CDR3 loop: CASSALTGGEQPQHF. The CDR3 DNA reads TGTGCCAGCAGTGCGTTGACAGGGGGAGAGCAGCCCCAGCATTTT.

The genes are TRBV5-1 and TRBJ2-1, with 8 bases matching TRBD1. Germline CDR1 SGHRS, CDR2 YFSETQ. This CDR3 has 14 amino acids. V lost 4 bases, J lost 7 bases, and 7 bases stayed unmatched. The CDR3, as DNA: TGCGCCAGCAGCGTAGGACAGGGAACGAATGAGCAGTTCTTC. This gives the protein CASSVGQGTNEQFF. Variable domain in full (rest from reference TRBV5-1 and TRBJ2-1): KAGVTQTPRYLIKTRGQQVTLSCSPISGHRSVSWYQQTPGQGLQFLFEYFSETQRNKGNFPGRFSGRQFSNSRSEMNVSTLELGDSALYLCASSVGQGTNEQFFGPGTRLTVL.

This clone was observed a handful of times. The chain joins TRBV5-6 to TRBJ2-4, with unresolved D. CDR3 length: 13 amino acids. Germline lookup yields CDR1 SGHDT and CDR2 YYEEEE. Trimming cost V 1 base and J 4 bases, with 6 bases left between them. In nucleotides, the CDR3 is TGTGCCAGCAGCTTGCTTTTGAAAAACATTCAGTACTTC. Its translation: CASSLLLKNIQYF.

This chain links TRBV7-8 with TRBJ2-7; D is undetermined. The CDR3 loop spans 14 amino acids. Trimming removed 1 base at V and 1 base at J, with 8 bases between. The germline V gene encodes CDR1 SGHVS and CDR2 FQNEAQ. Here the CDR3 DNA reads TGTGCCAGCAGCTTAGTTACCAGTTCCTACGAGCAGTACTTC. Translation: CASSLVTSSYEQYF.

The chain couples TRBV7-9 to TRBJ2-1, with TRBD2 identical over 8 bases. Unmatched junction bases numbered 13, after V lost 5 bases and J lost 7 bases. Per the germline V gene, CDR1 is SEHNR and CDR2 is FQNEAQ (reference sequence). This CDR3 comprises 16 residues. Written as DNA, the CDR3 is TGTGCCAGCAGCCAAACGACTAGCGCTGAGAGTAATGAGCAGTTCTTC. Amino acid sequence: CASSQTTSAESNEQFF.

This chain connects TRBV6-1 to TRBJ1-5, with 11 bases identical to TRBD1. The CDR3 length is 13 residues. CDR1 MNHNS and CDR2 SASEGT come from the germline V gene. The J segment lost 7 bases and the V segment lost 10 bases, leaving 6 bases of the junction unmatched. The DNA for the CDR3 is TGTGCCATCGGACAGGGGGCCGGACAGCCCCAGCATTTT. This codes for CAIGQGAGQPQHF.

This chain joins TRBV6-6 and TRBJ2-1; unclear D gene. Trimming removed 2 bases at V and 5 bases at J, with 7 bases between. Germline lookup yields CDR1 MNHNY and CDR2 SVGAGI (reference sequence). This CDR3 comprises 13 residues. The DNA for the CDR3 is TGTGCCAGCAGTTACCGTGATGACAATGAGCAGTTCTTC. This encodes CASSYRDDNEQFF.

The V and J genes are TRBV30 and TRBJ1-5; D call uncertain. V was cut by 0 bases and J by 6 bases, with 9 bases left in between. Germline V gene lookup returns CDR1 GTSNPN and CDR2 SVGIG (reference sequence). The CDR3 runs 13 residues. The CDR3: CAWSVSAIQPQHF. CDR3 nucleotides: TGTGCCTGGAGTGTTTCGGCAATTCAGCCCCAGCATTTT.

The chain carries TRBV6-5 and TRBJ1-1, with unresolved D. Germline V gives CDR1 MNHEY, CDR2 SVGAGI. Trimming removed 2 bases at V and 2 bases at J, with 12 bases between. CDR3 length: 15 residues. For the CDR3, the DNA is TGTGCCAGCAGTTACGGGAAAAGGGTAAACACTGAAGCTTTCTTT. Protein: CASSYGKRVNTEAFF.

V usage is TRBV9 and J usage is TRBJ1-1; D is unresolved. CDR1 and CDR2 from the germline V gene are SGDLS and YYNGEE. The V end was cut by 4 bases, the J end by 0 bases, with 10 bases between. The CDR3 contains 14 residues. CDR3 nucleotides: TGTGCCAGCAGCCCCCGACTCCTGAACACTGAAGCTTTCTTT. It is translated as CASSPRLLNTEAFF. The full variable domain, its missing parts supplied by reference TRBV9 and TRBJ1-1, is DSGVTQTPKHLITATGQRVTLRCSPRSGDLSVYWYQQSLDQGLQFLIQYYNGEERAKGNILERFSAQQFPDLHSELNLSSLELGDSALYFCASSPRLLNTEAFFGQGTRLTVV.